This passage covers 15 T cell receptor beta chains from one sample sequenced in a study of shared clonotypes between healthy human individuals. The table came from immunoSEQ multiplex PCR; TCRdb's copy has only in-frame clones and leaves some out. The sample holds millions of clones, around nine tenths seen once. The sample comprised naive CD4+ T cells sorted from blood. Indicated subset: CD45RA+ positively selected. The source is a man aged 18 to 29 in good health.

The chain carries TRBV4-1 and TRBJ2-3, with D perhaps matching TRBD1 (5 bases). Between the trimmed V and J ends, which lost 1 base and 2 bases, there was a span of 10 bases. Germline assignment: CDR1 MGHRA and CDR2 YSYEKL. The CDR3 is 15 amino acids. CDR3 coding DNA: TGCGCCAGCAGCCAAGGGGCCAGGGACACAGATACGCAGTATTTT. Translating it yields CASSQGARDTDTQYF.

The chain is built from TRBV7-9 and TRBJ1-4; TRBD1 matches at 8 bases. Germline V lookup: CDR1 SEHNR, CDR2 FQNEAQ (reference sequence). There are 14 residues in the CDR3. With 5 bases clipped from V and 7 bases from J, the junction kept 6 bases outside the gene matches. The CDR3 here is CASSMTGVGEKLFF. CDR3 nucleotide sequence: TGTGCCAGCAGCATGACAGGGGTTGGTGAAAAACTGTTTTTT. Based on the CDR3 plus reference TRBV7-9 and TRBJ1-4, the full variable domain is DTGVSQNPRHKITKRGQNVTFRCDPISEHNRLYWYRQTLGQGPEFLTYFQNEAQLEKSRLLSDRFSAERPKGSFSTLEIQRTEQGDSAMYLCASSMTGVGEKLFFGSGTQLSVL.

This rearrangement joins TRBV19 to TRBJ1-3; 12 bases map to TRBD1. V lost 6 bases, J lost 7 bases, and 13 bases stayed unmatched. Germline V CDR1 and CDR2: LNHDA, SQIVND (reference sequence). CDR3 length equals 17 residues. CDR3 sequence (DNA): TGTGCCAGTAGAACCGGGACAGGGGGCCCCCTTGGCAACACCATATATTTT. It codes for CASRTGTGGPLGNTIYF. The variable domain in full, with the rest retrieved from reference TRBV19 and TRBJ1-3, is DGGITQSPKYLFRKEGQNVTLSCEQNLNHDAMYWYRQDPGQGLRLIYYSQIVNDFQKGDIAEGYSVSREKKESFPLTVTSAQKNPTAFYLCASRTGTGGPLGNTIYFGEGSWLTVV.

The rearrangement joins TRBV5-1 to TRBJ2-1; TRBD2 aligns across 12 bases. V gave up 3 bases and J gave up 5 bases; unmatched junction bases: 3. Germline V gives CDR1 SGHRS, CDR2 YFSETQ. The CDR3 has 15 amino acids. The CDR3 reads CASSWTSGEHNEQFF. Here the CDR3 DNA reads TGCGCCAGCAGCTGGACTAGCGGGGAGCACAATGAGCAGTTCTTC.

V is TRBV19 and J is TRBJ2-1; either TRBD1 or TRBD2 may fit D (6 bases each). The CDR3 length is 13 residues. Trimming pared 4 bases from V and 5 bases from J, leaving 9 bases between. Germline V gene data show CDR1 as LNHDA and CDR2 as SQIVND (reference sequence). The CDR3 here is CASSRGAHNEQFF. The CDR3 DNA sequence: TGTGCCAGTAGTAGGGGGGCACACAATGAGCAGTTCTTC.

This clone was seen just once. This chain connects TRBV6-4 to TRBJ2-4, with D possibly TRBD1 on 6 matching bases. Trimming took 4 bases from V and 1 from J, leaving 11 bases between them. The CDR3 runs 15 residues. Germline V CDR1 and CDR2: MRHNA, SNTAGT. The CDR3 protein is CASSVYRVAKNIQYF. CDR3 nucleotides: TGTGCCAGCAGTGTTTACAGGGTGGCCAAAAACATTCAGTACTTC.

The chain combines TRBV28 with TRBJ2-7, with a weak D call TRBD2 (7 bases). Deletions cut 2 bases from V and 3 bases from J, with 17 bases between. CDR1 is MDHEN and CDR2 is SYDVKM in the germline V gene. The CDR3 consists of 16 residues. This chain's CDR3 is CASSLGGAGKYYEQYF. Written as DNA, the CDR3 is TGTGCCAGCAGTTTAGGGGGGGCAGGAAAATACTACGAGCAGTACTTC.

The rearrangement links TRBV30 to TRBJ1-2, with TRBD1 matching over 9 bases. The junction had 5 bases not matched to a gene; V was cut back by 0 bases and J by 6 bases. Germline loops: CDR1 GTSNPN, CDR2 SVGIG (reference sequence). This CDR3 contains 14 residues. The CDR3 DNA reads TGTGCCTGGAGTGTACTAAGGACAGGGGATGGCTACACCTTC. It yields the protein CAWSVLRTGDGYTF.

This sequence joins TRBV29-1 and TRBJ1-2; 9 bases agree with TRBD1. Trimming cost V 4 bases and J 4 bases; bases outside gene matches: 4. The CDR3 loop spans 13 amino acids. Germline loops: CDR1 SQVTM, CDR2 ANQGSEA. The CDR3 bases are TGCAGCGTTGCTGAGACAGGGGGCTATGGCTACACCTTC. This translates into CSVAETGGYGYTF.

The chain is built from TRBV5-1 and TRBJ2-2; the D gene is possibly TRBD2 (6 bases). Germline CDR1 and CDR2: SGHRS and YFSETQ. Between the trimmed V and J ends, which lost 0 bases and 1 base, there was a span of 10 bases. This CDR3 has 16 residues. The chain's CDR3 is CASSLDIGGNTGELFF. The DNA for the CDR3 is TGCGCCAGCAGCTTGGATATCGGGGGGAACACCGGGGAGCTGTTTTTT.

V is TRBV19 and J is TRBJ2-1; no firm D call. The V gene lost 2 bases and the J gene lost 5 bases, with 7 bases spanning the gap. The germline V gene has CDR1 LNHDA and CDR2 SQIVND (reference sequence). The CDR3 totals 13 residues. In DNA, the CDR3 is TGTGCCAGTAGTATACGAGGAGACAATGAGCAGTTCTTC. Its translation: CASSIRGDNEQFF.

The rearrangement joins TRBV6-1 to TRBJ2-6, with D possibly TRBD1 on 6 matching bases. Germline V gene data show CDR1 as MNHNS and CDR2 as SASEGT. V was shortened by 5 bases and J by 2 bases, with 10 bases between the two germline ends. The CDR3 covers 15 residues. CDR3 bases: TGTGCCAGCAGTCCCAGGGGTACTGGGGCCAACGTCCTGACTTTC. Protein: CASSPRGTGANVLTF.

As for this clone: Other DNA sequences within the sample encode an identical CDR3. The genes are TRBV10-3 and TRBJ2-5; possibly TRBD2 for D (5 bases). CDR1 is ENHRY, CDR2 SYGVKD, per germline. V lost 0 bases and J lost 5, with 7 bases in between. The CDR3 has 13 residues. For the CDR3, the DNA is TGTGCCATCAGTGAGTCGGAGCGGGAGACCCAGTACTTC. Protein: CAISESERETQYF.

The CDR3: CASSSGLAGGRIDTQYF. In nucleotides, the CDR3 is TGCGCCAGCAGCTCGGGACTAGCGGGGGGCAGGATAGATACGCAGTATTTT. The chain couples TRBV5-1 to TRBJ2-3, with TRBD2 identical over 15 bases. The CDR3 is made up of 17 amino acids. The junction had 7 bases not matched to a gene; V was cut back by 3 bases and J by 5 bases. Germline V gives CDR1 SGHRS, CDR2 YFSETQ.

A note on this clone: Other DNA sequences in this specimen translate into the identical CDR3. The chain joins TRBV7-8 to TRBJ1-2, with D tentatively TRBD1 (5 bases). Trimming took off 3 bases at V and 7 bases at J, with 15 bases between the two ends. Germline V gene lookup returns CDR1 SGHVS and CDR2 FQNEAQ. This CDR3 contains 14 residues. The CDR3 loop is CASSLASGGSGYTF. As DNA, the CDR3 is TGTGCCAGCAGCTTGGCCTCCGGGGGATCTGGCTACACCTTC.